The 24 T cell receptor beta chains given below trace back to one sample, sequenced in a study of T cell repertoires in cytomegalovirus infection. TCRdb ran MiXCR on the reads and lists one entry per CDR3 protein. The sample lists hundreds of thousands of distinct CDR3 sequences, about 9.1% seen once, with approximately 2.3% in the top ten. The sample taken for sequencing was PBMCs. The source of these receptors is a human donor in good health (CMV status not recorded). Some clones in this sample may be carry-over from other donors' samples.

This clonotype occurred many times. CDR3 sequence: CASSLLRAGNTIYF. The CDR3 DNA is TGTGCCAGCAGTTTACTCAGGGCTGGAAACACCATATATTTT. This chain joins TRBV28 and TRBJ1-3; tentative D call: TRBD1 (5 bases). The CDR3 has 14 residues. V lost 2 bases, J lost 2 bases, and 7 bases lay in between. Germline V CDR1 and CDR2: MDHEN, SYDVKM.

This clonotype has only a few counts. The gene calls are TRBV29-1 and TRBJ2-1; 7 positions match TRBD2. Germline values: CDR1 SQVTM, CDR2 ANQGSEA. Trimming removed 7 bases from V and 6 bases from J; junction bases left unmatched: 12. The CDR3 loop spans 14 amino acids. CDR3 loop: CSAPLAGPPNEQFF. DNA for the CDR3: TGCAGCGCCCCTTTAGCGGGCCCCCCCAATGAGCAGTTCTTC.

Comments on this clonotype: This sequence may be a read error, since a much larger clone differs from it by one base. The rearrangement links TRBV19 to TRBJ2-3; a weak D match, TRBD1 (6 bases). Germline values: CDR1 LNHDA, CDR2 SQIVND (reference sequence). CDR3 size: 14 residues. Here the CDR3 reads CASRRAGRTDMQYF. The CDR3 nucleotides are TGTGCCAGTAGGAGGGCGGGTCGGACAGATATGCAGTATTTT.

The V and J genes are TRBV7-9 and TRBJ1-5; a possible D gene is TRBD1 (6 bases). The V gene's germline CDR1 is SEHNR and CDR2 FQNEAQ (reference sequence). The CDR3 spans 14 residues. V shed 2 bases and J shed 5 bases, with 10 bases lying between them. CDR3 amino acids: CASSLQGTDQPQHF. In nucleotides, the CDR3 is TGTGCCAGCAGCTTACAGGGGACCGATCAGCCCCAGCATTTT.

This clonotype was counted ten times or more. The gene calls are TRBV9 and TRBJ2-5, with 10 bases fitting TRBD2. The CDR3 has 15 amino acids. CDR1 is SGDLS, CDR2 YYNGEE, per germline. V lost 4 bases and J lost 5; bases outside the gene matches: 8. DNA for the CDR3: TGTGCCAGCAGCTCTAGCGGGGGCACGGGTGAGACCCAGTACTTC. It specifies CASSSSGGTGETQYF.

This clonotype was seen many times. V and J are TRBV7-9 and TRBJ2-1; 8 bases are shared with TRBD1. Germline V gene lookup returns CDR1 SEHNR and CDR2 FQNEAQ (reference sequence). The CDR3 covers 15 residues. V lost 5 bases, J lost 4 bases, and 7 bases stayed unmatched. The CDR3 here is CASSRAGTGYNEQFF. CDR3 sequence (DNA): TGTGCCAGCAGCCGCGCCGGGACAGGATACAATGAGCAGTTCTTC.

This clonotype occurred a few times. This chain joins TRBV2 and TRBJ2-4; no firm D call. CDR1 is SNHLY and CDR2 is FYNNEI in the germline V gene. This CDR3 contains 12 residues. Trimming left V 1 base short and J 15 bases short, with 13 bases between. CDR3 protein: CASSEGPGRGYF. Written as DNA, the CDR3 is TGTGCCAGCAGTGAAGGGCCCGGACGAGGGTACTTC. Looking up the rest from reference TRBV2 and TRBJ2-4 gives the full variable domain: EPEVTQTPSHQVTQMGQEVILRCVPISNHLYFYWYRQILGQKVEFLVSFYNNEISEKSEIFDDQFSVERPDGSNFTLKIRSTKLEDSAMYFCASSEGPGRGYFGAGTRLSVL.

In its sample, this clonotype was seen many times. This chain uses TRBV7-2 with TRBJ1-2; D remains unclear. CDR1 and CDR2 (germline): SGHTA, FQGNSA. CDR3 length equals 14 residues. V was pared by 1 base and J by 7 bases, with 13 bases between. The CDR3 spells CASSLGGPSVGYTF. The CDR3 DNA sequence: TGTGCCAGCAGCTTAGGTGGGCCGTCGGTTGGCTACACCTTC.

This clonotype showed up many times. The V call is TRBV7-2, the J call TRBJ1-2; TRBD1 is a possible D gene (6 bases). Trimming left V 5 bases short and J 3 bases short, with 10 bases between. The CDR3 runs to 13 residues. CDR1 SGHTA and CDR2 FQGNSA come from the germline V gene. The DNA of the CDR3 is TGTGCCAGCAGCACACGGACAGACTATGGCTACACCTTC. Protein product: CASSTRTDYGYTF.

This rearrangement joins TRBV28 to TRBJ1-1; weak D call: TRBD1 (5 bases). The germline V gene encodes CDR1 MDHEN and CDR2 SYDVKM. The V end lost 0 bases, the J end lost 0 bases, and 17 bases lay between the germline ends. The CDR3 sequence is 18 residues long. The DNA for the CDR3 is TGTGCCAGCAGTTTATGGGGGGGAGGAGACAGCATGAACACTGAAGCTTTCTTT. Translation gives CASSLWGGGDSMNTEAFF. Looking up the rest from reference TRBV28 and TRBJ1-1 gives the full variable domain: DVKVTQSSRYLVKRTGEKVFLECVQDMDHENMFWYRQDPGLGLRLIYFSYDVKMKEKGDIPEGYSVSREKKERFSLILESASTNQTSMYLCASSLWGGGDSMNTEAFFGQGTRLTVV.

V gene TRBV14 combines with J gene TRBJ2-5; D is possibly TRBD2 (6 bases). V gave up 2 bases and J gave up 7 bases, with 17 bases separating them. Germline CDR1 and CDR2: SGHDN and FVKESK. CDR3 length: 15 residues. The chain's CDR3 is CASSQKDQNGGTQYF. Written as DNA, the CDR3 is TGTGCCAGCAGCCAAAAGGATCAAAACGGGGGGACCCAGTACTTC. Complete variable domain (other parts from reference TRBV14 and TRBJ2-5): EAGVTQFPSHSVIEKGQTVTLRCDPISGHDNLYWYRRVMGKEIKFLLHFVKESKQDESGMPNNRFLAERTGGTYSTLKVQPAELEDSGVYFCASSQKDQNGGTQYFGPGTRLLVL.

This clonotype was observed at least ten times. This chain connects TRBV28 to TRBJ2-7, with a tentative D call TRBD1 (6 bases). This CDR3 has 14 amino acids. The V end lost 5 bases, the J end lost 2 bases, and 13 bases lay between the germline ends. Looked up from germline, CDR1 is MDHEN and CDR2 is SYDVKM. The CDR3, as DNA: TGTGCCAGCAGTCCCAGGGGTTTCGCCTACGAGCAGTACGTC. Translating it yields CASSPRGFAYEQYV.

Ten or more counts support this clonotype. This sequence joins TRBV5-4 and TRBJ2-3; TRBD1 might be the D (6 bases). CDR1 SGHNT and CDR2 YYREEE come from the germline V gene (reference sequence). Between the trimmed V and J ends, which lost 2 bases and 1 base, there was a span of 17 bases. The CDR3 length is 17 residues. In DNA, the CDR3 is TGTGCCAGCAGCTTATACTACACAGGGTCTGGCACAGATACGCAGTATTTT. It codes for CASSLYYTGSGTDTQYF.

Only a few counts were recorded for this clonotype. This chain joins TRBV10-3 and TRBJ2-2; tentative D call: TRBD2 (7 bases). This CDR3 is built from 15 residues. V was pared by 5 bases and J by 4 bases, with 14 bases between. CDR1 and CDR2 from the germline V gene are ENHRY and SYGVKD. The CDR3 loop reads CAISRRGAGTGELFF. Written as DNA, the CDR3 is TGTGCCATCAGTAGACGGGGGGCTGGCACCGGGGAGCTGTTTTTT.

Details on this clonotype: This sequence may be a read error, since a much larger clone differs from it by one base. J is TRBJ2-6 and V is TRBV28, with unresolved D. This CDR3 contains 17 residues. Germline values: CDR1 MDHEN, CDR2 SYDVKM. Trimming shortened V by 6 bases and J by 0 bases, and 15 bases separated the two germline ends. This CDR3 reads CASRHRVANSGANVLTF. DNA of the CDR3: TGTGCCAGCAGACACCGGGTCGCCAACTCTGGGGCCAACGTCCTGACTTTC.

This clonotype turned up a few times. V gene TRBV28 combines with J gene TRBJ2-1, with 7 positions matching TRBD1. Germline-derived CDR1 and CDR2 are MDHEN and SYDVKM. The CDR3 has 14 residues. After removal of 1 base from V and 7 bases from J, the junction contained 4 bases not matched to a gene. The DNA of the CDR3 is TGTGCCAGCAGTTTATCTAACAGGGGTAATGAGCAGTTCTTC. Its translation is CASSLSNRGNEQFF.

A note on this clonotype: A much larger clone sits a single nucleotide away, making a read error possible. Lacking the conserved final phenylalanine or tryptophan, this CDR3 likely reflects a read error. This chain joins TRBV28 and TRBJ2-5; D assignment may be TRBD1 or TRBD2 (5 bases each). The CDR3 consists of 14 residues. The V gene lost 6 bases and the J gene lost 4 bases, with 15 bases spanning the gap. From germline, CDR1 is MDHEN and CDR2 SYDVKM. The CDR3 loop is CASRGVGQGETQYL. For the CDR3, the DNA is TGTGCCAGCAGGGGGGTGGGGCAGGGAGAGACCCAGTACCTC.

CDR3 sequence (DNA): TGTGCCAGCAGCTTAGCGCGGGGCCCCAGGGGCACTGAAGCTTTCTTT. It is translated as CASSLARGPRGTEAFF. The chain employs TRBV7-2 and TRBJ1-1, with D perhaps TRBD1 (6 bases). The germline V gene encodes CDR1 SGHTA and CDR2 FQGNSA. V gave up 0 bases and J gave up 4 bases, with 15 bases separating them. The CDR3 runs to 16 residues.

This clonotype occurred many times. V usage is TRBV5-5 and J usage is TRBJ1-1, with a tentative D call TRBD1 (6 bases). The germline V gene encodes CDR1 SGHKS and CDR2 YYEKEE (reference sequence). The CDR3 contains 15 residues. The V and J ends lost 3 bases and 4 bases respectively, with 16 bases between them. The CDR3 sequence: CASSSRGGGITEAFF. The CDR3 DNA sequence: TGTGCCAGCAGCTCGAGGGGGGGGGGAATCACTGAAGCTTTCTTT.

Comment on this clonotype: A much larger clone lies a single base off, so this may be a read error. The chain joins TRBV7-6 to TRBJ2-1; 10 bases are shared with TRBD2. The germline CDR1 and CDR2 sequences are SGHVS and FNYEAQ. Losses at the gene ends were 5 bases for V and 3 bases for J; bases not matched to a gene: 10. There are 17 residues in the CDR3. CDR3 residues: CASSPGLARDLYNEQFF. CDR3 nucleotides: TGTGCCAGCAGCCCGGGACTAGCGAGGGACCTCTACAATGAGCAGTTCTTC.

This clonotype was seen a handful of times. The J gene is TRBJ2-2, the V gene TRBV2; possibly TRBD2 for D (5 bases). CDR1 SNHLY and CDR2 FYNNEI come from the germline V gene. V lost 6 bases, J lost 4 bases, and 15 bases lay in between. The CDR3 loop spans 15 amino acids. The CDR3 loop reads CASRPEGSSTGELFF. The DNA for the CDR3 is TGTGCCAGCAGGCCAGAGGGCTCAAGCACCGGGGAGCTGTTTTTT.

This chain joins TRBV20-1 and TRBJ2-3; a possible D gene is TRBD2 (5 bases). Deletions cut 6 bases from V and 4 bases from J, with 14 bases between. CDR1 is DFQATT and CDR2 is SNEGSKA in the germline V gene (reference sequence). The CDR3 length is 13 residues. CDR3 sequence (DNA): TGCAGTGCGTTTAGATGGACTGCAGATACGCAGTATTTT. It yields the protein CSAFRWTADTQYF.

This clonotype was picked up many times. The V call is TRBV28, the J call TRBJ2-7, with D perhaps TRBD1 (6 bases). From germline, CDR1 is MDHEN and CDR2 SYDVKM. The CDR3 is made up of 17 amino acids. V was shortened by 1 base and J by 1 base, with 17 bases between the two germline ends. Here the CDR3 reads CASSLSLGAPKSYEQYV. The CDR3 nucleotides are TGTGCCAGCAGTTTATCGTTGGGGGCGCCGAAATCCTACGAGCAGTACGTC.

This clonotype was counted ten times or more. The CDR3 nucleotides read TGTGCCAGCACTAACCACACAGATACGCAGTATTTT. It codes for CASTNHTDTQYF. J is TRBJ2-3 and V is TRBV5-6; D not resolved. This CDR3 spans 12 amino acids. Trimming removed 6 bases at V and 2 bases at J, with 7 bases between. Germline loops: CDR1 SGHDT, CDR2 YYEEEE.